Following are 2 T cell receptor beta chains from one sample sequenced in a study of human CD8 memory T cell subsets. UMI-labeled 5' RACE was used, and it produced the TCR beta libraries. From the 5' RACE reads, TCRdb lists one entry per CDR3 protein and no DNA. The repertoire table contains 9,000 to 15,000 distinct CDR3 sequences. Sequencing was carried out using CD8+ T cells from PBMCs. These receptors were taken from a human donor in good health.

The V call is TRBV12-3 or TRBV12-4, the J call TRBJ1-1; TCRdb names TRBD1, which stays unverified in the absence of DNA. The CDR3 loop spans 15 amino acids. CDR3 in amino acids: CASSLLGGANTEAFF.

The genes are TRBV7-9 and TRBJ2-7; TCRdb selects TRBD1, and the lack of DNA leaves this call unchecked. The germline V gene encodes CDR1 SEHNR and CDR2 FQNEAQ (reference sequence). CDR3 length: 14 amino acids. The CDR3: CASSHLDRLYEQYF.